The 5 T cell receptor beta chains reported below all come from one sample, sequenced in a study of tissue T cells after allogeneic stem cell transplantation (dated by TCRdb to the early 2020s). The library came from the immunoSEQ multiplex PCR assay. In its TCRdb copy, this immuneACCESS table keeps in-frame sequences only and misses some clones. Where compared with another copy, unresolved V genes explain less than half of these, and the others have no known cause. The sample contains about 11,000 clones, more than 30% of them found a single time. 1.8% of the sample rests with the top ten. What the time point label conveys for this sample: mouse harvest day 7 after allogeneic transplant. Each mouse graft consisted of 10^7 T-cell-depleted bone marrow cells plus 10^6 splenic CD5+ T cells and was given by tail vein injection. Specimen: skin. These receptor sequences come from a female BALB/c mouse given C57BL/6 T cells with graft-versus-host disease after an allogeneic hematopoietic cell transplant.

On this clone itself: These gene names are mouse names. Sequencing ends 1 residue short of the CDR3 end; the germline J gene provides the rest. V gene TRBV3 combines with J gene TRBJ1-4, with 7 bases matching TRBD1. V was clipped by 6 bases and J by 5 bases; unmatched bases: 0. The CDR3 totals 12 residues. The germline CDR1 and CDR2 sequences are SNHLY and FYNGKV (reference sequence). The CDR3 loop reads CASRGQNERLFF. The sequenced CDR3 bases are TGTGCCAGCAGGGGACAGAACGAAAGATTATTT.

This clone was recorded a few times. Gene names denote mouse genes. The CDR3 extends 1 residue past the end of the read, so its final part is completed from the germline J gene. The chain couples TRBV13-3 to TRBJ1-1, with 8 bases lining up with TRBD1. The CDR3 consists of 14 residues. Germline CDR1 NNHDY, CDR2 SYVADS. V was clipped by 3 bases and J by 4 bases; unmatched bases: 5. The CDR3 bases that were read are TGTGCCAGCAGTGTGGGCAGGGGGCGCACAGAAGTCTTC. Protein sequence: CASSVGRGRTEVF. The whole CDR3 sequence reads CASSVGRGRTEVFF.

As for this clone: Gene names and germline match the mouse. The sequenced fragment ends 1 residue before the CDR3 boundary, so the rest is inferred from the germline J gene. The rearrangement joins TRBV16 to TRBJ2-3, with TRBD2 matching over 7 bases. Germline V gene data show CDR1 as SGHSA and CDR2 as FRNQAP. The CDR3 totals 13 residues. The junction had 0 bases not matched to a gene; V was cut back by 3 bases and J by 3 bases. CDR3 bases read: TGTGCAAGCAGCTTGGGGGGGGCAGAAACGCTGTAT. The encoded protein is CASSLGGAETLY. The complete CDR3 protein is CASSLGGAETLYF.

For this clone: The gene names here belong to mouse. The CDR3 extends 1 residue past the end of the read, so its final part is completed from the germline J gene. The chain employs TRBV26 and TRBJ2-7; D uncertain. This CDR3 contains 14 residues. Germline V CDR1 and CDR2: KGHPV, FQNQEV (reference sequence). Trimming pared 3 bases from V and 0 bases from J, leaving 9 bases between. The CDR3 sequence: CASSLRQSSYEQYF. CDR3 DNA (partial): TGTGCCAGCAGTCTCAGACAAAGCTCCTATGAACAGTAC. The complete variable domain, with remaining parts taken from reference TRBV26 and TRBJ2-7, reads NSKVIQTPRYLVKGQGQKAKMRCIPEKGHPVVFWYQQNKNNEFKFLINFQNQEVLQQIDMTEKRFSAECPSNSPCSLEIQSSEAGDSALYLCASSLRQSSYEQYFGPGTRLTVL.

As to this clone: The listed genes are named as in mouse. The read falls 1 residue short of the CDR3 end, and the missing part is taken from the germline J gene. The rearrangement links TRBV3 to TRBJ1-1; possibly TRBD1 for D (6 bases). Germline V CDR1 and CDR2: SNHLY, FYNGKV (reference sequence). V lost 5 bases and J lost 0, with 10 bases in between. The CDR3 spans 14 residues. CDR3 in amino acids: CASSQGQSNTEVFF. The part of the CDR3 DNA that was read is TGTGCCAGCAGCCAGGGACAATCAAACACAGAAGTCTTC.